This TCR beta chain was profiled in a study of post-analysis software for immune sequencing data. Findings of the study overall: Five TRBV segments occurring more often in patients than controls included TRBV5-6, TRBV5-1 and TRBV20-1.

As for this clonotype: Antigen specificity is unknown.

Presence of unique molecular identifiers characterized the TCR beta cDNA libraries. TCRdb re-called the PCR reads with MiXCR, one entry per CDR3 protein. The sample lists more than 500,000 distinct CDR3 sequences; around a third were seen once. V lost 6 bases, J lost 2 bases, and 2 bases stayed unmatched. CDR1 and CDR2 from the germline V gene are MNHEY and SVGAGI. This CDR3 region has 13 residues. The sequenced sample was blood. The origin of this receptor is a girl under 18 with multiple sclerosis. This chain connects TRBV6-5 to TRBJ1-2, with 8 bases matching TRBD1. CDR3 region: CASRAGGNYGYTF. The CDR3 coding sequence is TGTGCCAGCAGGGCAGGGGGCAACTATGGCTACACCTTC.